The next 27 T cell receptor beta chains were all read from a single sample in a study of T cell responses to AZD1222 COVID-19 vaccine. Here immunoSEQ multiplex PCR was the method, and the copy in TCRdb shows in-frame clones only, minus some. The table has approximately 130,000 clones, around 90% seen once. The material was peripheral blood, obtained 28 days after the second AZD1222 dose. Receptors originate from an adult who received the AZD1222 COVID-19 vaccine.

The DNA for the CDR3 is TGTGCCAGCAGTTCCTTTCGGGATGAGCAGTTCTTC. Translation: CASSSFRDEQFF. The chain couples TRBV27 to TRBJ2-1; D remains ambiguous. Germline V gene lookup returns CDR1 MNHEY and CDR2 SMNVEV (reference sequence). The CDR3 is 12 amino acids. The V and J ends lost 4 bases and 8 bases respectively, with 9 bases between them.

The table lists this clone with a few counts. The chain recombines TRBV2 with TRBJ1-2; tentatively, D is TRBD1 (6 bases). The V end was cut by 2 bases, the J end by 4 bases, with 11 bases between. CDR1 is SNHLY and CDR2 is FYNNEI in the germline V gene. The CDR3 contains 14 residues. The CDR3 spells CASSERQGRYGYTF. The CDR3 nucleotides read TGTGCCAGCAGTGAACGGCAGGGGCGCTATGGCTACACCTTC.

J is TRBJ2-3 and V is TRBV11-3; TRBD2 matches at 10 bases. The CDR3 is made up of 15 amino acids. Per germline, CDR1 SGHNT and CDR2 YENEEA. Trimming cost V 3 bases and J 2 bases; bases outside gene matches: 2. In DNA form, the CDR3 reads TGTGCCAGCAGCTTTAGCGGGGGGACCACAGATACGCAGTATTTT. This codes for CASSFSGGTTDTQYF.

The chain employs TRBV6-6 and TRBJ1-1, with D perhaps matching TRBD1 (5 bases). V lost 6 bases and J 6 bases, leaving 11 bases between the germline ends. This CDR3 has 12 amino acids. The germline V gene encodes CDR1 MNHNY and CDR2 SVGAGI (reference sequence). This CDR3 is CASRGDSAEAFF. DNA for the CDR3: TGTGCCAGCAGAGGGGATTCGGCTGAAGCTTTCTTT.

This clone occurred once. The CDR3, as DNA: TGTGCCTGGACAGGGGGGAACTATGGCTACACCTTC. This sequence encodes CAWTGGNYGYTF. J is TRBJ1-2 and V is TRBV30, with 7 nucleotides matching TRBD1. The CDR3 has 12 amino acids. V lost 4 bases and J lost 2; bases outside the gene matches: 1. The germline gives CDR1 GTSNPN, CDR2 SVGIG (reference sequence).

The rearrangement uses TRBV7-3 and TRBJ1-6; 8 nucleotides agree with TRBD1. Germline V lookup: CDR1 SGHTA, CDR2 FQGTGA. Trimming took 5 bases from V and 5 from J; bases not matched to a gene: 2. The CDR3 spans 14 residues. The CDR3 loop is CASSLDRDNSPLHF. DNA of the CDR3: TGTGCCAGCAGCCTGGACAGGGATAATTCACCCCTCCACTTT.

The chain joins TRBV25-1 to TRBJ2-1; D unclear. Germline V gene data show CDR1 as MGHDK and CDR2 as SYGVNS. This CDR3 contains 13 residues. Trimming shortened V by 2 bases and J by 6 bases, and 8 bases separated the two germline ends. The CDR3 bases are TGTGCCAGCAGTGAAAAGGCCTCCAATGAGCAGTTCTTC. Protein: CASSEKASNEQFF.

CDR3 amino acids: CASSPTGGLNTGELFF. The CDR3 DNA sequence: TGTGCCAGCAGCCCCACGGGGGGACTAAACACCGGGGAGCTGTTTTTT. The chain recombines TRBV7-9 with TRBJ2-2, with 7 nucleotides matching TRBD2. This CDR3 is 16 amino acids long. Germline V gene sequence: CDR1 SEHNR, CDR2 FQNEAQ (reference sequence). Losses at the gene ends were 5 bases for V and 2 bases for J; bases not matched to a gene: 8.

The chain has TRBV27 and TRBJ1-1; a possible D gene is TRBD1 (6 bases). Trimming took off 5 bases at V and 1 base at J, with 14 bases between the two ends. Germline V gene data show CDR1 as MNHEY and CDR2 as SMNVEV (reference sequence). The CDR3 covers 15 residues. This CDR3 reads CASSLLWGQNTEAFF. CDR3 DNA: TGTGCCAGCAGTCTGCTATGGGGGCAGAACACTGAAGCTTTCTTT.

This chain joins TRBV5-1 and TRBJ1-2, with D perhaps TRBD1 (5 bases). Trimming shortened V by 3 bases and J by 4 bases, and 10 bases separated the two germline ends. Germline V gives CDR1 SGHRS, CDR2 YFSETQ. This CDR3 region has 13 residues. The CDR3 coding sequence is TGCGCCAGCAGCTCCCAGGGTGTCTATGGCTACACCTTC. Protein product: CASSSQGVYGYTF.

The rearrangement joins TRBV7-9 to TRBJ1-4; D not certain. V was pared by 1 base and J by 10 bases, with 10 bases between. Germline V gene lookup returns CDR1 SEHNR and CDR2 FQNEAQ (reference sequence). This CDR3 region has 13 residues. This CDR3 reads CASSLGAEGKLFF. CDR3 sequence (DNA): TGTGCCAGCAGCTTAGGGGCAGAGGGAAAACTGTTTTTT.

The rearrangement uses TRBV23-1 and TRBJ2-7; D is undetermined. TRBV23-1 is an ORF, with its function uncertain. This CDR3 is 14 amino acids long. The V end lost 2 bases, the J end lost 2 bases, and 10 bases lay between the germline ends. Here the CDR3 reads CASSQLGQPYEQYF. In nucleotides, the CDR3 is TGCGCCAGCAGTCAACTGGGCCAGCCCTACGAGCAGTACTTC.

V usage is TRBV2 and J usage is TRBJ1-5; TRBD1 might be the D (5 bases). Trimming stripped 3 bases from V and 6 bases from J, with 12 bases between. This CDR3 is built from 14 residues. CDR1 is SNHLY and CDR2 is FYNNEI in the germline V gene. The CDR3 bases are TGTGCCAGCAGTGAGGGCCAGGGTAGTCAGCCCCAGCATTTT. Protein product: CASSEGQGSQPQHF.

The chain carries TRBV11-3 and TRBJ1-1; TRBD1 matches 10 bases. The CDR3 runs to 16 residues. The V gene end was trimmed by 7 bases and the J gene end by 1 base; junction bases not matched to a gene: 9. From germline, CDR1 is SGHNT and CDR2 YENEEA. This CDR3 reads CASTVRTGGRNTEAFF. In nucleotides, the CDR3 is TGTGCCAGCACCGTCCGGACAGGGGGTAGGAACACTGAAGCTTTCTTT.

CDR3 nucleotides: TGTGCCTGGAGTCCTCACGATGAAAAACTGTTTTTT. This sequence encodes CAWSPHDEKLFF. The chain joins TRBV30 to TRBJ1-4; unclear D gene. V dropped 2 bases and J dropped 6 bases, with 7 bases sitting between them. The CDR3 covers 12 residues. CDR1 and CDR2 (germline): GTSNPN, SVGIG (reference sequence).

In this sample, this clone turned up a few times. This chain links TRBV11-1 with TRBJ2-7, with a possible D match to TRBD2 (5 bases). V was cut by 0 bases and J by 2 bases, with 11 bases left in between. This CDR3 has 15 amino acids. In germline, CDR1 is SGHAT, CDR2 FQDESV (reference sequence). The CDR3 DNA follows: TGTGCCAGCAGCTTAGCCCTGACGGGAACCTACGAGCAGTACTTC. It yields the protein CASSLALTGTYEQYF.

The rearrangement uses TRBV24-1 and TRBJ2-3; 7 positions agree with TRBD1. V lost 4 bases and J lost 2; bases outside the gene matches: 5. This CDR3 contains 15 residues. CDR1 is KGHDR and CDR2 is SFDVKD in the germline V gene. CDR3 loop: CATSEPGTDTDTQYF. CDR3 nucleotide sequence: TGTGCCACCAGTGAACCCGGGACAGACACAGATACGCAGTATTTT.

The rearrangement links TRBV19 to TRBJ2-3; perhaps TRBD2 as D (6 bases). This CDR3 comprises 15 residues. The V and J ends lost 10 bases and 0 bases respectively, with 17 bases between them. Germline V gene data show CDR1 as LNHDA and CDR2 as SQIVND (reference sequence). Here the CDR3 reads CATKKTSPSTDTQYF. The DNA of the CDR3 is TGTGCCACTAAGAAGACTAGTCCTAGCACAGATACGCAGTATTTT.

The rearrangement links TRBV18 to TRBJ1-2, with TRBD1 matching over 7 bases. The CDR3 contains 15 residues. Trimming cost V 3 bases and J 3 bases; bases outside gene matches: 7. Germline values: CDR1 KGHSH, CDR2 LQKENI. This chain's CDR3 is CASSPQGGAHYGYTF. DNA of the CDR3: TGTGCCAGCTCACCCCAAGGGGGCGCTCACTATGGCTACACCTTC.

The CDR3 bases are TGTGCCAGCAGCCAAGGGAGGACGCTCAAGCAGTTCTTC. This sequence encodes CASSQGRTLKQFF. This chain joins TRBV3-1 (or the pseudogene TRBV3-2) and TRBJ2-1; weak D call: TRBD2 (5 bases). Trimming removed 1 base at V and 11 bases at J, with 12 bases between. The germline CDR1 and CDR2 sequences are LGHDT and YNNKEL (reference sequence). This CDR3 is built from 13 residues.

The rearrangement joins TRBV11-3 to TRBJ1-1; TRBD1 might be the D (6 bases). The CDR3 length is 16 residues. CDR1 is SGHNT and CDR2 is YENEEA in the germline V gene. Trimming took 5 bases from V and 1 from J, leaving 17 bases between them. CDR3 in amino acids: CASSAGGTGRNTEAFF. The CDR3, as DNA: TGTGCCAGCAGCGCCGGGGGTACAGGGAGGAACACTGAAGCTTTCTTT. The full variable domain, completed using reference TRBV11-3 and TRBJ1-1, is EAGVVQSPRYKIIEKKQPVAFWCNPISGHNTLYWYLQNLGQGPELLIRYENEEAVDDSQLPKDRFSAERLKGVDSTLKIQPAELGDSAVYLCASSAGGTGRNTEAFFGQGTRLTVV.

The CDR3 nucleotides read TGTGCCAGCAGCCTTGGACAGGTTCAATATAATTCACCCCTCCACTTT. Amino acids: CASSLGQVQYNSPLHF. The genes are TRBV7-6 and TRBJ1-6; 7 bases align to TRBD1. This CDR3 is built from 16 residues. The germline gives CDR1 SGHVS, CDR2 FNYEAQ. The ends lost 5 bases at V and 4 bases at J; junction bases unmatched: 8.

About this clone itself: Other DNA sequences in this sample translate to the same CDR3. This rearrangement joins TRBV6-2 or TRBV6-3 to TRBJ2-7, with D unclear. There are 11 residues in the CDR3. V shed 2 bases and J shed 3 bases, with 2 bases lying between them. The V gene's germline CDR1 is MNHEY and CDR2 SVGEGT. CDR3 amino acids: CASSYLYEQYF. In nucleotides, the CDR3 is TGTGCCAGCAGTTACCTCTACGAGCAGTACTTC.

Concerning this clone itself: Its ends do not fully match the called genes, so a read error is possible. CDR3 protein: CASRLGQEKLFF. CDR3 in DNA: TGCGCCAGCAGGTTGGGGCAGGAAAAACTGTTTTTT. The chain has TRBV5-1 and TRBJ1-4, with TRBD1 as a possible D gene (5 bases). This CDR3 region has 12 residues. CDR1 is SGHRS, CDR2 YFSETQ, per germline.

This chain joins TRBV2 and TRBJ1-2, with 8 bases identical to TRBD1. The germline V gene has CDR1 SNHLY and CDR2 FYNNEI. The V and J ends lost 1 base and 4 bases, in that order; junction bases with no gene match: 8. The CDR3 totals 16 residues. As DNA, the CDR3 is TGTGCCAGCAGTGAAGGTACTCGGACAGGGAGCTATGGCTACACCTTC. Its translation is CASSEGTRTGSYGYTF.

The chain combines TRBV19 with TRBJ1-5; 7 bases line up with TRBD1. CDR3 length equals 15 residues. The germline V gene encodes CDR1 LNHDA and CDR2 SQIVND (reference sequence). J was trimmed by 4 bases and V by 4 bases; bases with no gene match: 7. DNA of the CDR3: TGTGCCAGTAGTAGCCTGGGGACAGTTAATCAGCCCCAGCATTTT. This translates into CASSSLGTVNQPQHF.

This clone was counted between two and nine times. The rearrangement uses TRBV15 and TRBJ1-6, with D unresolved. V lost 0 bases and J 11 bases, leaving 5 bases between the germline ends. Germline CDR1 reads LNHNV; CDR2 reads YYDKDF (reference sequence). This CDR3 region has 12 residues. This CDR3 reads CATSRDMAPLHF. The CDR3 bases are TGTGCCACCAGCAGAGATATGGCACCCCTCCACTTT.